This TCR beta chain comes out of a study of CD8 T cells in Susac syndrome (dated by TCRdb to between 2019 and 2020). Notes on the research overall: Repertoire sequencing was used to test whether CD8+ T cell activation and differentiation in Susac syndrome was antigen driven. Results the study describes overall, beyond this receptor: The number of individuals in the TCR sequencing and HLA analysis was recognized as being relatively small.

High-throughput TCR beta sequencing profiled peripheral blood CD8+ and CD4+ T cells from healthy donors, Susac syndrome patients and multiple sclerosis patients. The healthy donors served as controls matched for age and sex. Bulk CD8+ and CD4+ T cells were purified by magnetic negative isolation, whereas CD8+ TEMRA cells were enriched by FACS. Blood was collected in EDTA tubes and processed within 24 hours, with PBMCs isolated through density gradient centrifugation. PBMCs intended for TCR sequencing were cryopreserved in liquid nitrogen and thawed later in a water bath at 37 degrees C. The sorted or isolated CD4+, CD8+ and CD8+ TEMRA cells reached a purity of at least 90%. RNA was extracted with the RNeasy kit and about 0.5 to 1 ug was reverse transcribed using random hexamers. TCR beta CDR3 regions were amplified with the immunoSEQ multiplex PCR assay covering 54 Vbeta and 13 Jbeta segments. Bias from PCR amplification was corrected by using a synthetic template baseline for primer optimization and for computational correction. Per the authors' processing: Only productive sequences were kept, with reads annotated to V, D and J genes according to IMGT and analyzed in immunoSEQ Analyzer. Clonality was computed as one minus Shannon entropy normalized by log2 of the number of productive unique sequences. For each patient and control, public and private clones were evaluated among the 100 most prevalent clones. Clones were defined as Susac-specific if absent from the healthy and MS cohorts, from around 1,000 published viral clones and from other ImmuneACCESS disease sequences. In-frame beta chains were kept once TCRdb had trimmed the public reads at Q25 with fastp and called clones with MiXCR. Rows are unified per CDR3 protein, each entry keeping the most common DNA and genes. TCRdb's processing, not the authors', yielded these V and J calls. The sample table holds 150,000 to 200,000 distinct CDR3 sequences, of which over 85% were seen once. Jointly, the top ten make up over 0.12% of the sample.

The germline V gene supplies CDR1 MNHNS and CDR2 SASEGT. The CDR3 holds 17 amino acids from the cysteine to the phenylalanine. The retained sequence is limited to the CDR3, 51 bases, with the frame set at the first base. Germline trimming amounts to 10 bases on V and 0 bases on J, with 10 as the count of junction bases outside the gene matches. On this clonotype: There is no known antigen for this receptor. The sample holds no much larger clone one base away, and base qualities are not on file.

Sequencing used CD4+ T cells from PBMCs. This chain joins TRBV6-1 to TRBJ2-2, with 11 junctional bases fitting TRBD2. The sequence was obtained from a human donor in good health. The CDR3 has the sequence CATLTSGEFANTGELFF. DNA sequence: TGTGCCACCCTGACTAGCGGGGAGTTCGCGAACACCGGGGAGCTGTTTTTT.